This T cell receptor (beta chain) was retrieved from a study of CD8 T cells in Susac syndrome. Study-wide points: The CD4+ T cell repertoire of patients with Susac syndrome showed no detectable clonal expansion.

Of note for this clonotype: Its antigen remains unidentified.

With random hexamers, reverse transcription was performed on about 0.5 to 1 ug of RNA. The CDR3 of TCR beta was amplified by immunoSEQ multiplex PCR across 54 Vbeta and 13 Jbeta. One entry per CDR3 protein results from TCRdb running MiXCR on the immunoSEQ multiplex PCR reads. The data contain about 210,000 distinct CDR3 sequences, about 95% of them singletons. Trimming took off 3 bases at V and 5 bases at J, with 13 bases between the two ends. The CDR3 totals 14 residues. Germline CDR1 is SGHTA and CDR2 is FQGNSA. The clonotype originates from a human donor with Susac syndrome. Specimen: CD4+ T cells from PBMCs. The chain couples TRBV7-2 to TRBJ1-1; TRBD1 is a possible D gene (6 bases). CDR3 amino acids: CASSLGGTGTEAFF. CDR3 coding DNA: TGTGCCAGCAGCTTGGGGGGTACAGGGACTGAAGCTTTCTTT. Using reference TRBV7-2 and TRBJ1-1 for the parts outside the CDR3, the full variable domain is GAGVSQSPSNKVTEKGKDVELRCDPISGHTALYWYRQSLGQGLEFLIYFQGNSAPDKSGLPSDRFSAERTGGSVSTLTIQRTQQEDSAVYLCASSLGGTGTEAFFGQGTRLTVV.